Listed here are 8 T cell receptor beta chains from one sample, sequenced in a study of CD8+ T cells in alopecia areata (dated by TCRdb to about 2018). This specimen's time point label, per the study, means: 20 to 30 weeks on oral tofacitinib. Reading the label with the study, this specimen's treatment or condition is: oral pan-JAK inhibitor, 5-10 mg twice daily. Library prep was done by the immunoSEQ multiplex PCR assay. RNA was extracted from all samples and reverse transcribed into cDNA as template for TCR sequencing. In its TCRdb copy, this immuneACCESS table keeps in-frame sequences only and misses some clones. Where compared with another copy, unresolved V genes explain less than half of these, and the others have no known cause. The sample table holds 150,000 to 200,000 clones, of which 60% to 75% were seen once. Together, the top ten hold approximately 15% of the sample. The sequences come from CD4+ T cells sorted from blood, collected at week 24, from a patient treated with tofacitinib. These receptors all stem from a human donor with alopecia areata.

The V gene is TRBV30, the J gene TRBJ1-6; TRBD1 matches 8 bases. This CDR3 contains 13 residues. In germline, CDR1 is GTSNPN, CDR2 SVGIG (reference sequence). V lost 7 bases and J lost 13; bases outside the gene matches: 12. The CDR3: CAFLTGDGSPLHF. The CDR3 DNA reads as TGTGCCTTCTTGACAGGGGATGGTTCTCCCCTCCACTTT.

This clone was picked up one time. The V call is TRBV11-3, the J call TRBJ2-1; 10 bases line up with TRBD2. Germline CDR1 SGHNT, CDR2 YENEEA. The CDR3 extends over 15 amino acids. J was trimmed by 4 bases and V by 5 bases; bases with no gene match: 5. CDR3 DNA: TGTGCCAGCAGCAGGAGCGGGGGGGCTTACAATGAGCAGTTCTTC. It encodes CASSRSGGAYNEQFF.

V gene TRBV19 combines with J gene TRBJ2-1; D unresolved. V lost 2 bases, J lost 4 bases, and 9 bases lay in between. CDR1 and CDR2 (germline): LNHDA, SQIVND (reference sequence). The CDR3 is made up of 14 amino acids. CDR3 protein: CASSIQVQYNEQFF. The CDR3 DNA reads TGTGCCAGTAGTATACAGGTGCAGTACAATGAGCAGTTCTTC.

This chain links TRBV30 with TRBJ2-3; D possibly corresponds to TRBD2 (6 bases). The germline V gene has CDR1 GTSNPN and CDR2 SVGIG (reference sequence). Trimming took 4 bases from V and 1 from J, leaving 12 bases between them. The CDR3 extends over 14 amino acids. Written as DNA, the CDR3 is TGTGCCTGGATTCCTTGGGGGGGCACAGATACGCAGTATTTT. It encodes CAWIPWGGTDTQYF.

The J gene is TRBJ1-2, the V gene TRBV6-5; tentatively, D is TRBD1 (6 bases). Germline lookup yields CDR1 MNHEY and CDR2 SVGAGI. V dropped 1 base and J dropped 4 bases, with 7 bases sitting between them. The CDR3 consists of 13 residues. CDR3 loop: CASSYLDSYGYTF. The CDR3, as DNA: TGTGCCAGCAGTTACTTGGACAGCTATGGCTACACCTTC.

This clone was seen more than once but under ten times. The V call is TRBV28, the J call TRBJ2-7; D unresolved. The V and J ends lost 7 bases and 6 bases respectively, with 13 bases between them. The germline gives CDR1 MDHEN, CDR2 SYDVKM. CDR3 length: 12 residues. The CDR3 nucleotides read TGTGCCAGCACCTCCCTCTACGGCGAGCAGTACTTC. It encodes CASTSLYGEQYF.

This chain uses TRBV20-1 with TRBJ1-4; maybe TRBD1 (5 bases). Germline V gene data show CDR1 as DFQATT and CDR2 as SNEGSKA (reference sequence). Between the trimmed V and J ends, which lost 6 bases and 8 bases, there was a span of 10 bases. The length of the CDR3 is 11 residues. CDR3 sequence: CSAPAGEKLFF. CDR3 nucleotides: TGCAGTGCCCCGGCAGGGGAAAAACTGTTTTTT.

The chain links TRBV29-1 to TRBJ2-1, with 8 bases that match TRBD2. This CDR3 has 12 amino acids. Germline V gene sequence: CDR1 SQVTM, CDR2 ANQGSEA. The trim removed 6 bases at V and 7 bases at J, leaving 5 bases unmatched. CDR3 sequence (DNA): TGCAGCGTGCGGACGGGGGGGAATGAGCAGTTCTTC. It is translated as CSVRTGGNEQFF.